The entry below gives a single T cell receptor (beta chain) sequence along with its context. Its specificity is unknown. The data were obtained in a study of cytomegalovirus exposure and HLA in healthy donors. Study-wide context: A subsequent analysis reported that the roughly 120 validation repertoires were produced on the same platform that had also been used for the approximately 700 first-cohort repertoires. Study findings and constraints: The study put about 180 TCR beta chains on its list as cytomegalovirus-associated. Rarity characterized most TCR sequences, yet some public TCRs appeared in many donors.

The 120-subject validation cohort, separate from the approximately 660-subject first cohort, included the donors. TCRdb's table, derived via immunoSEQ multiplex PCR, lists solely in-frame clones and lacks some. The sample holds about 250,000 clones, around 87% seen once. This receptor was taken from a young man in good health and CMV-seronegative. The sequenced sample consisted of PBMCs.

The CDR3 loop is CASSLGDRGHNEQFF. As DNA, the CDR3 is TGCGCCAGCAGCTTGGGAGACAGGGGCCACAATGAGCAGTTCTTC. The chain employs TRBV5-1 and TRBJ2-1; 8 positions agree with TRBD1. The CDR3 has 15 amino acids. Germline assignment: CDR1 SGHRS and CDR2 YFSETQ. V shed 0 bases and J 5 bases; nucleotides not matched to a gene: 4.